One sample yielded the 6 T cell receptor beta chains listed below, sequenced in a study of cytomegalovirus exposure and HLA in healthy donors. The primer mix had 60 Vbeta and 13 Jbeta primers. Assay: immunoSEQ multiplex PCR; the TCRdb copy retains only in-frame clones and omits some. The data contain 130,000 to 150,000 clones, 77% of them singletons. Source material: PBMCs. These receptors originate from a woman in her forties or fifties in good health and CMV-seronegative.

This clone has more than one count but fewer than ten. This chain links TRBV28 with TRBJ1-5; 7 bases map to TRBD1. Trimming took 6 bases from V and 6 from J; bases not matched to a gene: 11. CDR1 and CDR2 from the germline V gene are MDHEN and SYDVKM. The CDR3 has 15 residues. The CDR3 here is CASRLSDRVLQPQHF. CDR3 sequence (DNA): TGTGCCAGCAGGCTAAGTGACAGGGTACTTCAGCCCCAGCATTTT.

This rearrangement joins TRBV19 to TRBJ1-4; TRBD1 agrees at 9 bases. Germline V gives CDR1 LNHDA, CDR2 SQIVND (reference sequence). The CDR3 runs to 16 residues. V gave up 3 bases and J gave up 5 bases; unmatched junction bases: 7. CDR3 coding DNA: TGTGCCAGTAGTATCCAGGCCGGGACAGGGAATGAAAAACTGTTTTTT. The encoded protein is CASSIQAGTGNEKLFF.

The chain recombines TRBV2 with TRBJ2-1, with D uncertain. Trimming stripped 7 bases from V and 5 bases from J, with 15 bases between. CDR1 and CDR2 (germline): SNHLY, FYNNEI. The CDR3 consists of 14 residues. This chain's CDR3 is CASKFELDDNEQFF. The CDR3 coding sequence is TGTGCCAGCAAATTCGAGCTAGACGACAATGAGCAGTTCTTC.

This clone was recorded a few times. V is TRBV6-5 and J is TRBJ1-1; 9 nucleotides match TRBD1. Germline V lookup: CDR1 MNHEY, CDR2 SVGAGI. This CDR3 is built from 15 residues. The V gene end was trimmed by 0 bases and the J gene end by 4 bases; junction bases not matched to a gene: 3. DNA for the CDR3: TGTGCCAGCAGTTACTCGCGACAGGGGGGCACTGAAGCTTTCTTT. This sequence encodes CASSYSRQGGTEAFF.

The rearrangement links TRBV28 to TRBJ2-1; D is possibly TRBD1 (6 bases). The CDR3 length is 14 residues. Germline loops: CDR1 MDHEN, CDR2 SYDVKM. The ends were cut back, 5 bases at V and 6 bases at J, with 14 bases in the middle. CDR3 amino acids: CASSPRRQVNEQFF. CDR3 DNA: TGTGCCAGCAGTCCCCGTCGACAGGTCAATGAGCAGTTCTTC. The full variable domain, with the rest looked up from reference TRBV28 and TRBJ2-1, is DVKVTQSSRYLVKRTGEKVFLECVQDMDHENMFWYRQDPGLGLRLIYFSYDVKMKEKGDIPEGYSVSREKKERFSLILESASTNQTSMYLCASSPRRQVNEQFFGPGTRLTVL.

The chain links TRBV4-1 to TRBJ2-7; no clear D. Trimming left V 4 bases short and J 1 base short, with 11 bases between. Germline CDR1 and CDR2: MGHRA and YSYEKL. The CDR3 sequence is 14 residues long. The CDR3 DNA sequence: TGCGCCAGCAGCCCCTCACAGAATTCCTACGAGCAGTACTTC. Its translation is CASSPSQNSYEQYF.